The T cell receptor beta chain described here comes from a study of chemoradiotherapy in HPV16-positive cancers (dated by TCRdb to 2021 to 2024). Some background on the complete study: Functional T-cell assays on cells from two HPV16-positive patients defined candidate HPV-specific T-cell clones and common TCR motifs. The study set out to ask whether T-cell immunity against the HPV oncoproteins E6 and E7 changes over the course of chemoradiotherapy and whether that immunity affects survival. TCR repertoires from some 90 patients with HPV-related cancers were then used to track the candidate HPV-specific TCRs and motifs.

Because repertoires were sampled repeatedly during chemoradiotherapy, clonal expansion in the tumor microenvironment could be followed. From its cysteine to its phenylalanine, the CDR3 spans 14 amino acids. The kept DNA is CDR3 alone, 42 bases in frame from the first base. The junction carries 6 bases between V and J, which are trimmed by 2 bases and 1 base respectively. The CDR1 and CDR2 encoded by the germline V gene (reference sequence) are LNHDA and SQIVND. Libraries came from the immunoSEQ multiplex PCR assay. In its TCRdb copy, this immuneACCESS table keeps in-frame sequences only and misses some clones. Where compared with another copy, unresolved V genes explain less than half of these, and the others have no known cause. For this sample there are around 6,000 clones; 80% to 95% appear just once. More than 1.5% of the sample goes to the ten largest clones. Study-wide conclusions, independent of this receptor: Expansion of candidate HPV-specific clones and E7-related TCR motifs was observed in the tumor microenvironment during treatment, whereas no such expansion was observed for non-HPV-specific T cells. Among HPV16-positive patients, expansion of HPV-responsive T cells during chemoradiotherapy was associated with better recurrence-free survival. The survival association was reported for HPV16-positive patients, and the functional definition of HPV-specific T cells was derived from only a couple of HPV16-positive patients.

Remarks on this clone: The antigen this receptor binds is unknown. No qualities accompany the bases; no much larger clone lies one base away.

The material sequenced was blood, taken from a patient who underwent chemoradiotherapy. The chain couples TRBV19 to TRBJ1-5; the D gene is unclear. This TCR was recovered from a human donor with HPV-associated anogenital cancer. The DNA sequence is given as TGTGCCAGTAGTATATCCCGGAGCAATCAGCCCCAGCATTTT. It specifies CASSISRSNQPQHF.